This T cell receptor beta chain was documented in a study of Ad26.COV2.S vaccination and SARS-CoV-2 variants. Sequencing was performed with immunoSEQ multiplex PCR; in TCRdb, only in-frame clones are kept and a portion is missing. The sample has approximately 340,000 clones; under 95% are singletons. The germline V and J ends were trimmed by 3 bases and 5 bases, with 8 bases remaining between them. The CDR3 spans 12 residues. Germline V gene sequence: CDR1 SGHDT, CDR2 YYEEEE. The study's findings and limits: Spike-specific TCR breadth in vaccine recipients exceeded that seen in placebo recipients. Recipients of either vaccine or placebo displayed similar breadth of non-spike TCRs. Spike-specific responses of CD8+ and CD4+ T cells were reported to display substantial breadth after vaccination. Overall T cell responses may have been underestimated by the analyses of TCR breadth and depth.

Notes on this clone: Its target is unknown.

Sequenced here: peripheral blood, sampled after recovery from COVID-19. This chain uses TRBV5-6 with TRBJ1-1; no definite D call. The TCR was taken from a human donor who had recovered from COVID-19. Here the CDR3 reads CASSSGMTEAFF. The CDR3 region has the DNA TGTGCCAGCAGCTCCGGAATGACTGAAGCTTTCTTT.